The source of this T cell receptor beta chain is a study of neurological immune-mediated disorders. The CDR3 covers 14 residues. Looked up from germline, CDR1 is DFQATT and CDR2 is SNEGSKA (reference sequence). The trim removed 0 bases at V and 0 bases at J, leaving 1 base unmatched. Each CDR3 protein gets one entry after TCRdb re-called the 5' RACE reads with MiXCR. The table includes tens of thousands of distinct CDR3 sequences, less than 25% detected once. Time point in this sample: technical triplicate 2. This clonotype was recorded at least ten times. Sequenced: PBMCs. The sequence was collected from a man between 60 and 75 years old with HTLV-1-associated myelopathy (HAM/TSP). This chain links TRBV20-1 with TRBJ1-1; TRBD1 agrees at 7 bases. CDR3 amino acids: CSARDDRVNTEAFF. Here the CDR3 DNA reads TGCAGTGCTAGAGACGACAGGGTGAACACTGAAGCTTTCTTT.